Listed below are T cell receptor beta chains from one sample, sequenced in a study of pediatric ulcerative colitis. The data were produced by immunoSEQ multiplex PCR, yet TCRdb's version contains in-frame clones alone and is incomplete. This table has 55,000 to 70,000 clones, around 87% appearing once. The sequenced material came from blood. The receptors shown here come from a boy aged 5-17 years who was a control in a study of pediatric ulcerative colitis. Both conserved end residues are part of each CDR3. A D gene is named only where the DNA matches it firmly. Clone size is given for some rows only: seen once, a few or many times, or a class if the clone is expanded.

clone_size: -; j_call: TRBJ2-7; v_call: TRBV4-3; d_call: TRBD2; cdr3_aa: CASSQVSGTTYEQYF; cdr3_nt: TGCGCCAGCAGCCAGGTTAGCGGGACGACCTACGAGCAGTACTTC
clone_size: -; j_call: TRBJ2-3; v_call: TRBV29-1; d_call: -; cdr3_aa: CSALRGSTQYF; cdr3_nt: TGCAGCGCCCTGAGAGGAAGCACGCAGTATTTT
clone_size: -; j_call: TRBJ2-7; v_call: TRBV5-4; d_call: -; cdr3_aa: CASSRPSYEQYF; cdr3_nt: TGTGCCAGCAGCCGACCCTCCTACGAGCAGTACTTC
clone_size: -; j_call: TRBJ2-7; v_call: TRBV19; d_call: -; cdr3_aa: CASSTGSYEQYF; cdr3_nt: TGTGCCAGCAGCACAGGAAGCTACGAGCAGTACTTC
clone_size: -; j_call: TRBJ1-5; v_call: TRBV5-6; d_call: -; cdr3_aa: CASSLAGRGNQPQHF; cdr3_nt: TGTGCCAGCAGCTTGGCCGGGCGGGGCAATCAGCCCCAGCATTTT
clone_size: -; j_call: TRBJ2-7; v_call: TRBV4-1; d_call: -; cdr3_aa: CASSPTRGLYEQYF; cdr3_nt: TGCGCCAGCAGCCCCACCCGAGGGCTATACGAGCAGTACTTC
clone_size: -; j_call: TRBJ2-6; v_call: TRBV28; d_call: -; cdr3_aa: CAISGNGANVLTF; cdr3_nt: TGTGCCATATCCGGGAATGGGGCCAACGTCCTGACTTTC
clone_size: -; j_call: TRBJ2-6; v_call: TRBV4-3; d_call: -; cdr3_aa: CASSQDAGSGNVLTF; cdr3_nt: TGCGCCAGCAGCCAGGACGCAGGGTCAGGCAACGTCCTGACTTTC
clone_size: few; j_call: TRBJ1-2; v_call: TRBV11-2; d_call: -; cdr3_aa: CASSLGGAGYTF; cdr3_nt: TGTGCCAGCAGCTTAGGGGGGGCTGGCTACACCTTC
clone_size: -; j_call: TRBJ2-7; v_call: TRBV5-1; d_call: -; cdr3_aa: CASSPVPRESSYEQYF; cdr3_nt: TGCGCCAGCAGCCCCGTACCGAGGGAGAGCTCCTACGAGCAGTACTTC
clone_size: few; j_call: TRBJ1-1; v_call: TRBV29-1; d_call: -; cdr3_aa: CSVAENTEAFF; cdr3_nt: TGCAGCGTCGCCGAGAACACTGAAGCTTTCTTT
clone_size: -; j_call: TRBJ2-2; v_call: TRBV5-1; d_call: TRBD1; cdr3_aa: CASSSTPGGGENTGELFF; cdr3_nt: TGCGCCAGCAGCTCGACGCCAGGGGGCGGAGAAAACACCGGGGAGCTGTTTTTT
clone_size: -; j_call: TRBJ1-1; v_call: TRBV5-8; d_call: -; cdr3_aa: CASSLVSHTDSNTEAFF; cdr3_nt: TGTGCCAGCAGCTTGGTGTCTCATACAGATTCGAACACTGAAGCTTTCTTT
clone_size: -; j_call: TRBJ2-3; v_call: TRBV27; d_call: -; cdr3_aa: CASSPLTSSTDTQYF; cdr3_nt: TGTGCCAGCAGTCCGCTGACATCTAGCACAGATACGCAGTATTTT
clone_size: few; j_call: TRBJ2-7; v_call: TRBV19; d_call: -; cdr3_aa: CASSPAARGSSYEQYF; cdr3_nt: TGTGCCAGTAGTCCTGCGGCCAGGGGAAGCTCCTACGAGCAGTACTTC
clone_size: -; j_call: TRBJ2-1; v_call: TRBV9; d_call: TRBD1; cdr3_aa: CASSVAPGQAYNEQFF; cdr3_nt: TGTGCCAGCAGCGTAGCTCCAGGACAGGCCTACAATGAGCAGTTCTTC
clone_size: few; j_call: TRBJ1-5; v_call: TRBV7-6; d_call: -; cdr3_aa: CASSLGGEPQHF; cdr3_nt: TGTGCCAGCAGCTTAGGGGGAGAGCCCCAGCATTTT